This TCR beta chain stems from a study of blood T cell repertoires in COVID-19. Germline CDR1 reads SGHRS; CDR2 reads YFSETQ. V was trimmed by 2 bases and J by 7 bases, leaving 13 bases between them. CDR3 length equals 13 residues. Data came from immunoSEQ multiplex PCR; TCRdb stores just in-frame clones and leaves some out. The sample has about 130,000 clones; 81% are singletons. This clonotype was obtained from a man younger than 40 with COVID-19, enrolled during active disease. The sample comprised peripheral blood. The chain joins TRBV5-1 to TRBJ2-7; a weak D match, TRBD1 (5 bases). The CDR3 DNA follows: TGCGCCAGCAGCTTAGGGGTTGCGTGGGAGCAGTACTTC. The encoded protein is CASSLGVAWEQYF.